This entry lists 3 T cell receptor beta chains sequenced from one sample in a study of blood T cell repertoires in COVID-19. Here immunoSEQ multiplex PCR was the method, and the copy in TCRdb shows in-frame clones only, minus some. This table has about 270,000 clones, just under 90% appearing once. Source material: PBMCs or T cells enriched from blood (not recorded which). Every receptor here comes from a woman between 25 and 40 years old with acute COVID-19.

This chain connects TRBV5-4 to TRBJ2-2; 10 nucleotides line up with TRBD2. The CDR3 totals 17 residues. Germline CDR1 SGHNT, CDR2 YYREEE (reference sequence). V lost 4 bases to trimming and J lost 4 bases; unmatched junction nucleotides: 10. In nucleotides, the CDR3 is TGTGCCAGCAGCCCCGCACGAGGACTAGCGGTCACCGGGGAGCTGTTTTTT. It encodes CASSPARGLAVTGELFF.

The CDR3 protein is CASSLGSGGQPQHF. The DNA of the CDR3 is TGTGCCAGCAGCTTAGGCTCAGGAGGGCAGCCCCAGCATTTT. V and J are TRBV13 and TRBJ1-5; no clear D. Germline V gives CDR1 PRHDT, CDR2 FYEKMQ (reference sequence). Trimming removed 0 bases at V and 7 bases at J, with 10 bases between. The CDR3 sequence is 14 residues long.

This clone was detected once. The chain links TRBV27 to TRBJ1-1, with D hard to call. V lost 5 bases and J 1 base, leaving 8 bases between the germline ends. This CDR3 spans 13 amino acids. CDR1 is MNHEY, CDR2 SMNVEV, per germline (reference sequence). The CDR3 sequence is CASSPQENTEAFF. The CDR3 DNA reads TGTGCCAGCAGTCCCCAGGAGAACACTGAAGCTTTCTTT.